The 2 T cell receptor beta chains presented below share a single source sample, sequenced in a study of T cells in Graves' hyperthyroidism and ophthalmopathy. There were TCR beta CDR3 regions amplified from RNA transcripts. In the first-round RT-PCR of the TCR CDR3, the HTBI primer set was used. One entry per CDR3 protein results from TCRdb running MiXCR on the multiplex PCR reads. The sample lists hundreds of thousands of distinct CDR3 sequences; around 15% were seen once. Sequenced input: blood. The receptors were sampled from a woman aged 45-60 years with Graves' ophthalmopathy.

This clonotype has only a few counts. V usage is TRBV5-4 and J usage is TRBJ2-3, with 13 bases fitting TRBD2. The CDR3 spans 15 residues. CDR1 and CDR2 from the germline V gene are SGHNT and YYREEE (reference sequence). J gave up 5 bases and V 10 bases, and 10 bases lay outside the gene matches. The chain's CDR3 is CAASSGTSGIDTQYF. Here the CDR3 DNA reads TGTGCCGCCTCTTCCGGGACTAGCGGGATAGATACGCAGTATTTT.

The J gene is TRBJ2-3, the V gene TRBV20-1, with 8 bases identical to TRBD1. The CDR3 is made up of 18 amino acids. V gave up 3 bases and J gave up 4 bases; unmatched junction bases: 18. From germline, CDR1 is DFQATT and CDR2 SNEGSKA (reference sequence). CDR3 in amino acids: CSASLQAGGRQGSDTQYF. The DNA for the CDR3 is TGCAGTGCTAGTTTACAGGCAGGGGGCCGACAAGGCTCAGATACGCAGTATTTT.